Below are 11 T cell receptor beta chains sequenced from a single sample in a study of neurological immune-mediated disorders. Each CDR3 protein gets one entry after TCRdb re-called the 5' RACE reads with MiXCR. The sample holds around 37,000 distinct CDR3 sequences, over 12% seen once. Material: PBMCs. The origin of the receptors is a woman between 45 and 65 years old with HTLV-1-associated myelopathy (HAM/TSP).

J is TRBJ1-5 and V is TRBV4-1; D is undetermined. Per the germline V gene, CDR1 is MGHRA and CDR2 is YSYEKL. V lost 1 base and J lost 11, with 9 bases in between. There are 12 residues in the CDR3. CDR3 sequence reads: CASSQGGSAQHF. As DNA, the CDR3 is TGCGCCAGCAGCCAAGGCGGGTCTGCCCAGCATTTT.

This clonotype occurred many times. This chain joins TRBV20-1 and TRBJ2-3; 12 bases align to TRBD2. The length of the CDR3 is 15 residues. After removal of 4 bases from V and 2 bases from J, the junction contained 4 bases not matched to a gene. CDR1 DFQATT and CDR2 SNEGSKA come from the germline V gene (reference sequence). CDR3 amino acids: CSAIGLAGFTDTQYF. The CDR3 DNA reads TGCAGTGCTATCGGACTAGCGGGATTCACAGATACGCAGTATTTT.

This clonotype has ten or more counts. The chain is built from TRBV19 and TRBJ1-1; D may be TRBD1 (5 bases). The CDR3 covers 15 residues. Germline lookup yields CDR1 LNHDA and CDR2 SQIVND (reference sequence). Trimming pared 5 bases from V and 4 bases from J, leaving 17 bases between. DNA for the CDR3: TGTGCCAGTAGTGAAAGGGGCCGGGTAGGCACTGAAGCTTTCTTT. Amino acids: CASSERGRVGTEAFF. Combining the CDR3 with reference TRBV19 and TRBJ1-1 gives the whole variable domain DGGITQSPKYLFRKEGQNVTLSCEQNLNHDAMYWYRQDPGQGLRLIYYSQIVNDFQKGDIAEGYSVSREKKESFPLTVTSAQKNPTAFYLCASSERGRVGTEAFFGQGTRLTVV.

By sample share, this clonotype is medium-sized (0.01 to 0.1%). CDR3 sequence: CASSFSIGGVAYNEQFF. CDR3 DNA sequence: TGTGCCAGCAGCTTCTCAATAGGCGGGGTGGCCTACAATGAGCAGTTCTTC. V is TRBV7-2 and J is TRBJ2-1, with D possibly TRBD2 on 6 matching bases. The V end lost 3 bases, the J end lost 2 bases, and 17 bases lay between the germline ends. The CDR3 loop spans 17 amino acids. The germline gives CDR1 SGHTA, CDR2 FQGNSA.

In this sample, this clonotype turned up many times. The V and J genes are TRBV20-1 and TRBJ2-7, with 12 positions matching TRBD1. The CDR3 sequence is 15 residues long. Germline V CDR1 and CDR2: DFQATT, SNEGSKA (reference sequence). The V and J ends lost 6 bases and 4 bases, in that order; junction bases with no gene match: 10. In nucleotides, the CDR3 is TGCAGTGCCAGGGGGGGACAGGGGGCGGTTTACGAGCAGTACGTC. The encoded protein is CSARGGQGAVYEQYV.

This clonotype was observed at least ten times. This chain connects TRBV20-1 to TRBJ2-3; a weak D match, TRBD1 (6 bases). V gave up 6 bases and J gave up 0 bases, with 13 bases separating them. Germline V gene lookup returns CDR1 DFQATT and CDR2 SNEGSKA (reference sequence). The CDR3 sequence is 14 residues long. In nucleotides, the CDR3 is TGCAGTGCCCAAAGGGACACAAGCACAGATACGCAGTATTTT. Translation: CSAQRDTSTDTQYF.

This clonotype came up many times. This rearrangement joins TRBV20-1 to TRBJ1-4; D ambiguous. CDR1 is DFQATT and CDR2 is SNEGSKA in the germline V gene (reference sequence). CDR3 length: 12 residues. V dropped 4 bases and J dropped 7 bases, with 10 bases sitting between them. The CDR3 loop is CSAITGSEKLFF. CDR3 in DNA: TGCAGTGCTATCACTGGTTCTGAAAAACTGTTTTTT.

The sample holds many counts of this clonotype. The chain uses TRBV13 and TRBJ2-7; D is undetermined. V shed 3 bases and J shed 5 bases, with 11 bases lying between them. The V gene's germline CDR1 is PRHDT and CDR2 FYEKMQ (reference sequence). The CDR3 is 13 amino acids. The CDR3 loop is CASSFAEVNEQYV. The CDR3 DNA reads as TGTGCCAGCAGCTTCGCAGAGGTCAACGAGCAGTACGTC.

There are many counts of this clonotype. This rearrangement joins TRBV20-1 to TRBJ2-3; 12 positions agree with TRBD2. The germline CDR1 and CDR2 sequences are DFQATT and SNEGSKA (reference sequence). V trimming: 3 bases; J trimming: 1 base; junction bases outside the gene matches: 2. The CDR3 runs to 15 residues. DNA of the CDR3: TGCAGTGCTAGTAGACTAGCGGGGGGCACAGATACGCAGTATTTT. Translated: CSASRLAGGTDTQYF.

Details on this clonotype: Just one base apart from a much larger clone, this may be a read error. This sequence joins TRBV28 and TRBJ1-6; D is unresolved. The CDR3 has 13 amino acids. Germline V gene data show CDR1 as MDHEN and CDR2 as SYDVKM. The CDR3 is CASSAPRVSHLHF. DNA of the CDR3: TGTGCCAGCAGTGCCCCCCGGGTTTCACACCTCCACTTT.

This clonotype was seen ten or more times. The chain has TRBV7-9 and TRBJ1-1; D unclear. Germline lookup yields CDR1 SEHNR and CDR2 FQNEAQ (reference sequence). V shed 1 base and J shed 0 bases, with 3 bases lying between them. The length of the CDR3 is 13 residues. CDR3 loop: CASSLDMNTEAFF. Written as DNA, the CDR3 is TGTGCCAGCAGCTTAGACATGAACACTGAAGCTTTCTTT.